The 10 T cell receptor gamma chains below were found in one sample sequenced in a study of Vδ1+ human thymocytes. Findings of the study overall: Highly polyclonal TRG and TRD repertoires with Gaussian CDR3 length distributions appeared in thymus.

Sequences come from RNA converted to cDNA by reverse transcription. Multiplex PCR used pooled V-gene forward primers and a constant-region reverse primer to amplify CDR3s. TCRdb reprocessed the multiplex PCR reads using CATT. The sample yields 30,000 to 45,000 gamma-chain clones, around 20% seen once. No antigen has been identified for these receptors. Source material: Vdelta1+ gamma-delta thymocytes from the thymus. Regarding subset: FACS-sorted CD3+ TCRalphabeta- TCRVdelta1+ TCRVdelta2- thymocytes. The receptors come from a girl under three years old who had congenital heart surgery.

The V and J genes are TRGV8 and TRGJP2. The CDR3 is made up of 14 amino acids. The V gene's germline CDR1 is VENAVY and CDR2 YDSYNSRV. Trimming cost V 3 bases and J 3 bases; bases outside gene matches: 4. The CDR3 DNA follows: TGTGCCACCTGGGATCAGGGTAGTGATTGGATCAAGACGTTT. It codes for CATWDQGSDWIKTF.

The V and J genes are TRGV3 and TRGJ1 or TRGJ2. The J segment lost 4 bases and the V segment lost 4 bases, leaving 4 bases of the junction unmatched. CDR3 size: 12 residues. Germline CDR1 and CDR2: VTNTFY and YDVSTARD (reference sequence). The CDR3 bases are TGTGCCACCTGGGAGACATATTATAAGAAACTCTTT. Its protein is CATWETYYKKLF.

J is TRGJ1 or TRGJ2 and V is TRGV9. V shed 2 bases, J shed 0 bases, and the junction held 7 bases outside the gene matches. Germline CDR1 reads GITISATS; CDR2 reads ISYDGTV (reference sequence). The CDR3 runs 15 residues. The CDR3 here is CALWEASPNYYKKLF. The CDR3, as DNA: TGTGCCTTGTGGGAGGCATCCCCGAATTATTATAAGAAACTCTTT.

This clone showed up just a few times. Additional DNA sequences in this sample encode the identical CDR3. J is TRGJ1 or TRGJ2 and V is TRGV3. The V segment lost 0 bases and the J segment 7 bases; nucleotides outside the gene matches: 6. CDR3 length: 13 amino acids. Germline values: CDR1 VTNTFY, CDR2 YDVSTARD (reference sequence). The CDR3 reads CATWDRLGYKKLF. Written as DNA, the CDR3 is TGTGCCACCTGGGACAGGCTAGGCTATAAGAAACTCTTT.

The genes are TRGV3 and TRGJP2. In germline, CDR1 is VTNTFY, CDR2 YDVSTARD (reference sequence). Germline trimming cut 0 bases from V and 7 bases from J; bases unmatched to any gene: 14. The CDR3 spans 17 residues. The DNA for the CDR3 is TGTGCCACCTGGGACAGGCCACTTAGGCGTTTTGATTGGATCAAGACGTTT. Its translation is CATWDRPLRRFDWIKTF.

The chain uses TRGV8 and TRGJ1 or TRGJ2. The CDR3 is 11 amino acids. Trimming cost V 7 bases and J 4 bases; bases outside gene matches: 4. Per the germline V gene, CDR1 is VENAVY and CDR2 is YDSYNSRV. The CDR3 sequence is CATCQYYKKLF. The CDR3 DNA follows: TGTGCCACCTGCCAATATTATAAGAAACTCTTT.

Comment on this clone: A much larger clone differs by one base, so this may be a read error. The V gene is TRGV9, the J gene TRGJ1 or TRGJ2. This CDR3 region has 12 residues. The germline V gene has CDR1 GITISATS and CDR2 ISYDGTV (reference sequence). Germline trimming cut 2 bases from V and 5 bases from J; bases unmatched to any gene: 3. Here the CDR3 reads CALWEDNYKKLF. The CDR3 DNA sequence: TGTGCCTTGTGGGAGGATAATTATAAGAAACTCTTT.

By frequency in the sample, this clone is medium-sized. The same CDR3 arises from other DNA sequences in this sample as well. V usage is TRGV4 and J usage is TRGJ1 or TRGJ2. V was clipped by 4 bases and J by 4 bases; unmatched bases: 1. The CDR3 has 11 residues. Germline loops: CDR1 EGSTGY, CDR2 YDSYTSSV. This CDR3 is CATWEYYKKLF. For the CDR3, the DNA is TGTGCCACCTGGGAGTATTATAAGAAACTCTTT.

This clone was counted only a few times. V gene TRGV3 combines with J gene TRGJ1 or TRGJ2. CDR1 VTNTFY and CDR2 YDVSTARD come from the germline V gene (reference sequence). The trim removed 0 bases at V and 4 bases at J, leaving 6 bases unmatched. The CDR3 is 14 residues long. The CDR3 bases are TGTGCCACCTGGGACAGGCAGCCCTATTATAAGAAACTCTTT. It translates to CATWDRQPYYKKLF.

The chain carries TRGV5 and TRGJ1 or TRGJ2. Germline CDR1 reads VINAFY; CDR2 reads YDVSNSKD. V lost 3 bases, J lost 4 bases, and 15 bases stayed unmatched. The CDR3 runs to 16 residues. The CDR3 sequence: CATWDGSLGRYYKKLF. DNA of the CDR3: TGTGCCACCTGGGACGGAAGCCTAGGTCGCTATTATAAGAAACTCTTT.